Each of the 31 T cell receptor beta chains below was sequenced from the same sample in a study of blood T cell repertoires in COVID-19. Only in-frame clones appear in the TCRdb table, and some are missing; sequencing was by immunoSEQ multiplex PCR. The sample holds 200,000 to 250,000 clones, around 83% seen once. The specimen was peripheral blood. The receptor set was obtained from a woman aged 70-85 years with COVID-19, enrolled during active disease.

The chain links TRBV4-2 to TRBJ1-3, with unresolved D. The CDR3 covers 18 residues. Germline-derived CDR1 and CDR2 are LGHNA and YNFKEQ. V gave up 0 bases and J gave up 0 bases, with 15 bases separating them. Here the CDR3 reads CASSQDWAAGFSGNTIYF. The CDR3 coding sequence is TGTGCCAGCAGCCAAGATTGGGCTGCGGGATTCTCTGGAAACACCATATATTTT.

The chain joins TRBV5-1 to TRBJ2-1; tentative D call: TRBD2 (7 bases). Germline CDR1 is SGHRS and CDR2 is YFSETQ. This CDR3 spans 15 amino acids. The germline V and J ends were trimmed by 4 bases and 4 bases, with 15 bases remaining between them. CDR3 amino acids: CASSPPGGAYNEQFF. The CDR3, as DNA: TGCGCCAGCAGCCCTCCGGGGGGCGCTTACAATGAGCAGTTCTTC.

This chain uses TRBV28 with TRBJ1-4, with 10 bases matching TRBD1. The V and J ends lost 5 bases and 0 bases, in that order; junction bases with no gene match: 3. Germline V lookup: CDR1 MDHEN, CDR2 SYDVKM. CDR3 size: 16 residues. DNA of the CDR3: TGTGCCAGCAGTGGGACAGGGGCTGCAACTAATGAAAAACTGTTTTTT. Its protein product is CASSGTGAATNEKLFF.

The chain joins TRBV11-2 to TRBJ2-5; 11 bases are a match to TRBD2. Unmatched junction bases numbered 4, after V lost 5 bases and J lost 2 bases. CDR1 is SGHAT, CDR2 FQNNGV, per germline. The CDR3 is 15 amino acids. As DNA, the CDR3 is TGTGCCAGCAGCCCCCGACTAGCGGGACAAGAGACCCAGTACTTC. Encoded protein: CASSPRLAGQETQYF.

This clone occurred once. This rearrangement joins TRBV7-6 to TRBJ1-4, with a possible D match to TRBD1 (5 bases). Trimming left V 5 bases short and J 3 bases short, with 13 bases between. This CDR3 region has 15 residues. Germline CDR1 is SGHVS and CDR2 is FNYEAQ. The chain's CDR3 is CASSLSQGSNEKLFF. The CDR3 DNA sequence: TGTGCCAGCAGCCTTAGCCAGGGCTCTAATGAAAAACTGTTTTTT.

The V and J genes are TRBV6-5 and TRBJ2-1; TRBD2 aligns across 15 bases. CDR3 length equals 14 residues. After removal of 6 bases from V and 7 bases from J, the junction contained 1 base not matched to a gene. Germline CDR1 and CDR2: MNHEY and SVGAGI. This chain's CDR3 is CASRGTSGGNEQFF. CDR3 coding DNA: TGTGCCAGCAGGGGGACTAGCGGGGGGAATGAGCAGTTCTTC.

This clone occurred a few times. The chain links TRBV7-6 to TRBJ2-7; 9 bases match TRBD2. The CDR3 covers 16 residues. The germline gives CDR1 SGHVS, CDR2 FNYEAQ. V dropped 7 bases and J dropped 1; count of bases not matched to a gene: 11. CDR3 nucleotides: TGTGCCAGCACCGACATTAGCGGGAGTGGGTCCTACGAGCAGTACTTC. Translating gives CASTDISGSGSYEQYF.

The chain couples TRBV5-4 to TRBJ1-1, with a possible D match to TRBD1 (5 bases). The CDR3 consists of 13 residues. Trimming removed 7 bases from V and 0 bases from J, with 10 bases in between. Germline lookup yields CDR1 SGHNT and CDR2 YYREEE (reference sequence). CDR3 amino acids: CASSGLMNTEAFF. In nucleotides, the CDR3 is TGTGCCAGCTCAGGGTTAATGAACACTGAAGCTTTCTTT.

The rearrangement joins TRBV7-9 to TRBJ1-1; 8 bases fit TRBD1. CDR3 size: 16 residues. Looked up from germline, CDR1 is SEHNR and CDR2 is FQNEAQ (reference sequence). V trimming: 3 bases; J trimming: 1 base; junction bases outside the gene matches: 7. The CDR3 DNA sequence: TGTGCCAGCAGCTTCACAGGGGGGATTCCGAACACTGAAGCTTTCTTT. Residues: CASSFTGGIPNTEAFF. Together with reference TRBV7-9 and TRBJ1-1, the CDR3 gives the full variable domain: DTGVSQNPRHKITKRGQNVTFRCDPISEHNRLYWYRQTLGQGPEFLTYFQNEAQLEKSRLLSDRFSAERPKGSFSTLEIQRTEQGDSAMYLCASSFTGGIPNTEAFFGQGTRLTVV.

This rearrangement joins TRBV11-2 to TRBJ1-1; TRBD1 agrees at 8 bases. The junction had 6 bases not matched to a gene; V was cut back by 4 bases and J by 8 bases. The CDR3 length is 13 residues. CDR1 and CDR2 (germline): SGHAT, FQNNGV. CDR3 DNA sequence: TGTGCCAGCAGCTCCCGGACAGGGTTGGAAGCTTTCTTT. This sequence encodes CASSSRTGLEAFF.

This rearrangement joins TRBV7-9 to TRBJ2-2; perhaps TRBD2 as D (6 bases). V lost 10 bases, J lost 6 bases, and 21 bases lay in between. Germline CDR1 reads SEHNR; CDR2 reads FQNEAQ (reference sequence). The CDR3 extends over 15 amino acids. CDR3 in amino acids: CAIPPWMAGSGELFF. The CDR3 bases are TGTGCCATCCCCCCGTGGATGGCGGGATCCGGGGAGCTGTTTTTT.

This clone was counted a few times. V is TRBV10-3 and J is TRBJ1-2; D gene uncertain. This CDR3 spans 13 amino acids. V dropped 1 base and J dropped 7 bases, with 10 bases sitting between them. Germline CDR1 reads ENHRY; CDR2 reads SYGVKD. The CDR3 spells CAISELASSGYTF. Written as DNA, the CDR3 is TGTGCCATCAGTGAGTTAGCCTCAAGTGGCTACACCTTC.

With respect to this clone: This specimen includes other DNA sequences encoding the same CDR3. The chain joins TRBV6-2 or TRBV6-3 to TRBJ1-1, with D hard to call. Trimming cost V 0 bases and J 5 bases, with 7 bases left between them. CDR3 size: 13 residues. The germline V gene has CDR1 MNHEY and CDR2 SVGEGT. CDR3: CASSYSSRTEAFF. CDR3 coding DNA: TGTGCCAGCAGTTACTCGTCCAGGACTGAAGCTTTCTTT.

V and J are TRBV19 and TRBJ1-1, with D possibly TRBD1 on 6 matching bases. The germline gives CDR1 LNHDA, CDR2 SQIVND (reference sequence). CDR3 length: 14 residues. Deletions cut 6 bases from V and 6 bases from J, with 17 bases between. Here the CDR3 reads CASSPGGPYPEAFF. CDR3 sequence (DNA): TGTGCCAGTAGCCCGGGGGGGCCTTACCCTGAAGCTTTCTTT.

This clone was seen a few times. J is TRBJ2-1 and V is TRBV24-1, with TRBD2 identical over 10 bases. The trim removed 5 bases at V and 5 bases at J, leaving 8 bases unmatched. The CDR3 is 16 residues long. Germline V gene sequence: CDR1 KGHDR, CDR2 SFDVKD. The CDR3, as DNA: TGTGCCACCAGTGCCCTCGGGACTAGCGTACACAATGAGCAGTTCTTC. Its translation: CATSALGTSVHNEQFF.

V is TRBV10-3 and J is TRBJ1-1; D unclear. Between the trimmed V and J ends, which lost 5 bases and 0 bases, there was a span of 7 bases. Germline-derived CDR1 and CDR2 are ENHRY and SYGVKD. The CDR3 has 13 amino acids. The CDR3 spells CAISPSLNTEAFF. The DNA of the CDR3 is TGTGCCATCAGTCCCTCCCTGAACACTGAAGCTTTCTTT.

This rearrangement joins TRBV30 to TRBJ1-5; D is undetermined. The V end was cut by 0 bases, the J end by 1 base, with 10 bases between. Germline V gene lookup returns CDR1 GTSNPN and CDR2 SVGIG (reference sequence). This CDR3 spans 15 amino acids. The CDR3 nucleotides read TGTGCCTGGAGTGTAAGGCCGGGGAGCAATCAGCCCCAGCATTTT. Its translation is CAWSVRPGSNQPQHF.

The chain has TRBV3-1 (or the pseudogene TRBV3-2) and TRBJ2-7; D uncertain. The CDR3 consists of 14 residues. Germline loops: CDR1 LGHDT, CDR2 YNNKEL (reference sequence). V dropped 1 base and J dropped 2 bases, with 9 bases sitting between them. The CDR3 sequence: CASSQVRLAYEQYF. The DNA for the CDR3 is TGTGCCAGCAGCCAAGTGAGACTTGCCTACGAGCAGTACTTC.

The rearrangement joins TRBV21-1 to TRBJ2-6; the table's D call, TRBD1, was not checked against the DNA. TRBV21-1 is recorded as a pseudogene. The CDR3 contains 18 residues. CDR3 bases: TGTGCCAGCAGCAAAGGGGCAGCCTCCCGCTCTGGGGCCAACGTCCTGACTTTC. This sequence encodes CASSKGAASRSGANVLTF.

The chain combines TRBV19 with TRBJ2-2; possible D gene TRBD1, 6 bases. With 1 base removed from V and 2 bases from J, the gap between germline ends came to 17 bases. There are 18 residues in the CDR3. The germline V gene has CDR1 LNHDA and CDR2 SQIVND (reference sequence). CDR3 sequence: CASSIVGALIPNTGELFF. The CDR3 DNA reads TGTGCCAGTAGTATAGTGGGGGCTCTGATCCCAAACACCGGGGAGCTGTTTTTT. Variable domain in full (rest from reference TRBV19 and TRBJ2-2): DGGITQSPKYLFRKEGQNVTLSCEQNLNHDAMYWYRQDPGQGLRLIYYSQIVNDFQKGDIAEGYSVSREKKESFPLTVTSAQKNPTAFYLCASSIVGALIPNTGELFFGEGSRLTVL.

The CDR3 loop reads CASSFLRQGNTEAFF. CDR3 coding DNA: TGCGCCAGCAGCTTTCTGCGTCAGGGGAACACTGAAGCTTTCTTT. V usage is TRBV5-1 and J usage is TRBJ1-1, with D possibly TRBD1 on 5 matching bases. The CDR3 runs to 15 residues. The germline gives CDR1 SGHRS, CDR2 YFSETQ. V gave up 2 bases and J gave up 1 base, with 12 bases separating them.

This chain uses TRBV28 with TRBJ1-1, with D uncertain. This CDR3 is built from 11 residues. Germline CDR1 is MDHEN and CDR2 is SYDVKM. Deletions cut 6 bases from V and 5 bases from J, with 7 bases between. The CDR3 DNA sequence: TGTGCCAGCAGGCGATTTACTGAAGCTTTCTTT. Translation: CASRRFTEAFF.

The rearrangement joins TRBV5-4 to TRBJ2-5; possible D gene TRBD2, 6 bases. Trimming removed 2 bases at V and 2 bases at J, with 22 bases between. The CDR3 length is 18 residues. Per the germline V gene, CDR1 is SGHNT and CDR2 is YYREEE (reference sequence). CDR3 residues: CASSLNPGVLSLQETQYF. Here the CDR3 DNA reads TGTGCCAGCAGCTTAAATCCGGGAGTCTTATCCCTGCAAGAGACCCAGTACTTC.

This clone was observed a handful of times. The chain links TRBV5-4 to TRBJ1-2, with D possibly TRBD1 on 5 matching bases. CDR1 and CDR2 from the germline V gene are SGHNT and YYREEE (reference sequence). The CDR3 sequence is 16 residues long. V dropped 6 bases and J dropped 8 bases, with 26 bases sitting between them. This chain's CDR3 is CASTRSGGQGQGGYTF. CDR3 sequence (DNA): TGTGCCAGCACCCGGAGTGGAGGGCAGGGCCAGGGAGGCTACACCTTC.

The V and J genes are TRBV29-1 and TRBJ1-2; D is possibly TRBD1 (5 bases). Germline V gene sequence: CDR1 SQVTM, CDR2 ANQGSEA. The CDR3 loop spans 12 amino acids. The V end was cut by 4 bases, the J end by 4 bases, with 10 bases between. This CDR3 is CSVGGGSYGYTF. DNA of the CDR3: TGCAGCGTTGGGGGGGGATCCTATGGCTACACCTTC.

For this clone: The sample carries other DNA sequences with the same CDR3. The rearrangement joins TRBV5-1 to TRBJ2-7, with TRBD2 matching 13 bases. Germline loops: CDR1 SGHRS, CDR2 YFSETQ. This CDR3 has 16 residues. The V segment lost 0 bases and the J segment 7 bases; nucleotides outside the gene matches: 7. CDR3 amino acids: CASSLELAGGPGEQYF. CDR3 coding DNA: TGCGCCAGCAGCTTGGAACTAGCGGGAGGGCCGGGTGAGCAGTACTTC.

The gene calls are TRBV27 and TRBJ1-2; tentatively, D is TRBD1 (6 bases). V was pared by 5 bases and J by 4 bases, with 11 bases between. The CDR3 length is 13 residues. Germline CDR1 and CDR2: MNHEY and SMNVEV (reference sequence). The CDR3 is CASSEAGAYGYTF. The CDR3 DNA sequence: TGTGCCAGCAGTGAGGCGGGGGCCTATGGCTACACCTTC.

The chain recombines TRBV14 with TRBJ2-7; 8 bases are shared with TRBD2. This CDR3 spans 19 amino acids. V lost 5 bases to trimming and J lost 1 base; unmatched junction nucleotides: 19. Germline lookup yields CDR1 SGHDN and CDR2 FVKESK. CDR3 in DNA: TGTGCCAGCAGCTTGCCCCCGCCGCAAGCGAGCGGGAGTTCCTACGAGCAGTACTTC. Amino acids: CASSLPPPQASGSSYEQYF.

V gene TRBV19 combines with J gene TRBJ1-1; 12 bases map to TRBD1. Germline trimming cut 7 bases from V and 0 bases from J; bases unmatched to any gene: 9. This CDR3 has 17 amino acids. Germline V gives CDR1 LNHDA, CDR2 SQIVND (reference sequence). This CDR3 reads CASIPGTGGSMNTEAFF. CDR3 coding DNA: TGTGCCAGTATCCCAGGGACAGGGGGCTCCATGAACACTGAAGCTTTCTTT.

The chain combines TRBV3-1 (or the pseudogene TRBV3-2) with TRBJ1-6, with 7 positions matching TRBD1. The V segment lost 1 base and the J segment 7 bases; nucleotides outside the gene matches: 4. The CDR3 runs to 15 residues. Germline CDR1 and CDR2: LGHDT and YNNKEL (reference sequence). CDR3: CASSQGGQLNSPLHF. CDR3 sequence (DNA): TGTGCCAGCAGCCAAGGGGGACAGCTAAATTCACCCCTCCACTTT.

V is TRBV5-4 and J is TRBJ2-5; D is possibly TRBD1 (6 bases). There are 16 residues in the CDR3. Germline V gives CDR1 SGHNT, CDR2 YYREEE (reference sequence). The V end was cut by 3 bases, the J end by 4 bases, with 19 bases between. The CDR3 DNA reads TGTGCCAGCAGCTCGCCAGGGGCTGGGGGTAGAGAGACCCAGTACTTC. Translating it yields CASSSPGAGGRETQYF.